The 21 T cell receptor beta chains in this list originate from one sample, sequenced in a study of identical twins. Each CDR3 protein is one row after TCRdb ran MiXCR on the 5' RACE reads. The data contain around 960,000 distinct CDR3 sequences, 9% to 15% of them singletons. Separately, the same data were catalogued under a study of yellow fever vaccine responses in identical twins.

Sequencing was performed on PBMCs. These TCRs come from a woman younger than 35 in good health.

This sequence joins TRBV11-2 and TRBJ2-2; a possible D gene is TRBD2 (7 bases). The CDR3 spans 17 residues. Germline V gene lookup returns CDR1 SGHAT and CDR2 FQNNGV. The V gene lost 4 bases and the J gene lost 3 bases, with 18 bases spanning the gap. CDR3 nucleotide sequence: TGTGCCAGCAGCTCGGCGGGGGCCACCAGACACACCGGGGAGCTGTTTTTT. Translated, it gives CASSSAGATRHTGELFF.

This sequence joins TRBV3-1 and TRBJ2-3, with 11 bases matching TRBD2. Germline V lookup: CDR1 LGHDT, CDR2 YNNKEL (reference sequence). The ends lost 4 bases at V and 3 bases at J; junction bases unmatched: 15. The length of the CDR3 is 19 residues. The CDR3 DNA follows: TGTGCCAGCAGCCCGATGGCCGGTAGACTAGCGGGGACAACAGATACGCAGTATTTT. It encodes CASSPMAGRLAGTTDTQYF.

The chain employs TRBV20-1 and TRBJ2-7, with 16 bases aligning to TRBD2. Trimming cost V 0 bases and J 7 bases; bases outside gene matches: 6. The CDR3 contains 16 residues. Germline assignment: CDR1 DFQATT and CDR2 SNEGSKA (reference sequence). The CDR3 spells CSARDRGLAGGREQYF. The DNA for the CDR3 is TGCAGTGCTAGAGATAGGGGACTAGCGGGAGGGCGGGAGCAGTACTTC.

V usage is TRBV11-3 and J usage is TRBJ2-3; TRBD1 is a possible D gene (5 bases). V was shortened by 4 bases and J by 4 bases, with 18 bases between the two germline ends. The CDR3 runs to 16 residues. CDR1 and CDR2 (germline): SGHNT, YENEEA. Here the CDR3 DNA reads TGTGCCAGCAGCTCAGGGCGGTTTGGTAGACCAGATACGCAGTATTTT. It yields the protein CASSSGRFGRPDTQYF. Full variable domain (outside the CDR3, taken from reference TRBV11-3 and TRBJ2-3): EAGVVQSPRYKIIEKKQPVAFWCNPISGHNTLYWYLQNLGQGPELLIRYENEEAVDDSQLPKDRFSAERLKGVDSTLKIQPAELGDSAVYLCASSSGRFGRPDTQYFGPGTRLTVL.

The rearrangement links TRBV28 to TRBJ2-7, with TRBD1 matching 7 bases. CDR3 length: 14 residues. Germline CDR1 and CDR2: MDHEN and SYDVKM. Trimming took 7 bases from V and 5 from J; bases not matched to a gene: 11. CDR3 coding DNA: TGTGCCAGCAACCCAACAGGGGTTTGGGACGAGCAGTACGTC. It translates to CASNPTGVWDEQYV.

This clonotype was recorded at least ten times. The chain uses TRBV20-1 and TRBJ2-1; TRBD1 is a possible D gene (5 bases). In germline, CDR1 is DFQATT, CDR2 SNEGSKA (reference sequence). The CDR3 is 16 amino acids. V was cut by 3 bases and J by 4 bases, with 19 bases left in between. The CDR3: CSASTITGKGYNEQFF. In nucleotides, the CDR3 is TGCAGTGCTAGCACAATCACAGGAAAAGGGTACAATGAGCAGTTCTTC.

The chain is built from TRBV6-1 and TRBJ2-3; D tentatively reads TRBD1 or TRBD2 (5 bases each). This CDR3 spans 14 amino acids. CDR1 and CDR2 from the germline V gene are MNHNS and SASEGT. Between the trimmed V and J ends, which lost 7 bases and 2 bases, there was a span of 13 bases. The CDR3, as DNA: TGTGCCAGCACCCCGGGACCAAACACAGATACGCAGTATTTT. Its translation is CASTPGPNTDTQYF.

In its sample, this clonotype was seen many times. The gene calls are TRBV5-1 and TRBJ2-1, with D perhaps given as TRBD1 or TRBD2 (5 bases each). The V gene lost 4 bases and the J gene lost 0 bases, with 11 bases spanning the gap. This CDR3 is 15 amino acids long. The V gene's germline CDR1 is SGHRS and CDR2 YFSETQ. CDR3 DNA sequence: TGCGCCAGCAGCCTCGGGACGCGCTCCTACAATGAGCAGTTCTTC. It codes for CASSLGTRSYNEQFF.

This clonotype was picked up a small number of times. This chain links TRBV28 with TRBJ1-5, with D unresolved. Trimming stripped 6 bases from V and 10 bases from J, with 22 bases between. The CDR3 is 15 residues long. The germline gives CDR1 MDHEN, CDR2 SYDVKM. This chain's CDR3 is CASRIMLVGRHPQHF. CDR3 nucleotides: TGTGCCAGCAGAATTATGCTTGTTGGACGGCACCCCCAGCATTTT.

The CDR3 DNA sequence: TGTGCCAGTAGTATCGCCGGGAGGGCCACGGATACGCAGTATTTT. As protein: CASSIAGRATDTQYF. The V and J genes are TRBV19 and TRBJ2-3; 8 bases match TRBD2. The length of the CDR3 is 15 residues. Germline V gene lookup returns CDR1 LNHDA and CDR2 SQIVND (reference sequence). With 3 bases clipped from V and 6 bases from J, the junction kept 8 bases outside the gene matches.

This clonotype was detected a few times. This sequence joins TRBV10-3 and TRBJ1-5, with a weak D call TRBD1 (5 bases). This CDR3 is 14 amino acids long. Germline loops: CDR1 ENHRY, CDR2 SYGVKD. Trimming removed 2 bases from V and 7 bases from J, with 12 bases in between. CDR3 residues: CAISEGGAGQPQHF. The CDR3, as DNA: TGTGCCATCAGTGAGGGAGGGGCAGGCCAGCCCCAGCATTTT.

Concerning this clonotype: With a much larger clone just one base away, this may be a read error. CDR3 sequence: CASSQGHSSYNEQLF. CDR3 nucleotides: TGTGCCAGCAGTCAAGGACATAGCTCCTACAATGAGCAGTTATTC. The rearrangement joins TRBV6-1 to TRBJ2-1, with D perhaps TRBD1 (5 bases). The V gene's germline CDR1 is MNHNS and CDR2 SASEGT. The CDR3 extends over 15 amino acids.

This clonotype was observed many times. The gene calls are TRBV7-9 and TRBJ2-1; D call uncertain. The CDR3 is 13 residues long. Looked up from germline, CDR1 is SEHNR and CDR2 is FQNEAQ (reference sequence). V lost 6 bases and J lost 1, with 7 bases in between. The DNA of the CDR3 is TGTGCCAGCAGGTCGAGGTCCTACAATGAGCAGTTCTTC. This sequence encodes CASRSRSYNEQFF.

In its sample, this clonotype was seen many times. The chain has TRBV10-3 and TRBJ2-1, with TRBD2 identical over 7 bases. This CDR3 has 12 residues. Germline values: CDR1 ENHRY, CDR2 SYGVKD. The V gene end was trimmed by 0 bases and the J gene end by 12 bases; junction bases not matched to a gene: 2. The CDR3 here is CAISESGLGQFF. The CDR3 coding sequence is TGTGCCATCAGTGAGTCCGGACTAGGGCAGTTCTTC.

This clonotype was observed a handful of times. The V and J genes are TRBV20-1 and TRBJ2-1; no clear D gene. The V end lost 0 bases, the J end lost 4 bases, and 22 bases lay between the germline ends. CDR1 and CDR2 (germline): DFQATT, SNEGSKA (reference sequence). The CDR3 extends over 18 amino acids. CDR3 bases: TGCAGTGCTAGAGAAGATGTGAGGACGCTGGAAAATTACAATGAGCAGTTCTTC. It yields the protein CSAREDVRTLENYNEQFF.

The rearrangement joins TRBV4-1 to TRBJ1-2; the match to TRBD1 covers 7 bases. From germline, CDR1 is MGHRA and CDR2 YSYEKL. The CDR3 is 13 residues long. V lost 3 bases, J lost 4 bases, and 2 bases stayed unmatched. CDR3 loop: CASSQTGLYGYTF. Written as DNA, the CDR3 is TGCGCCAGCAGCCAGACAGGGCTCTATGGCTACACCTTC.

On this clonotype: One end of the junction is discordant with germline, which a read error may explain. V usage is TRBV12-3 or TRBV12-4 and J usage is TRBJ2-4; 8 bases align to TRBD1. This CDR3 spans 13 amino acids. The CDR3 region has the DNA TGTGCCAGCAGCCCGGACAGGGAAAACAATCAGTACTTC. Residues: CASSPDRENNQYF.

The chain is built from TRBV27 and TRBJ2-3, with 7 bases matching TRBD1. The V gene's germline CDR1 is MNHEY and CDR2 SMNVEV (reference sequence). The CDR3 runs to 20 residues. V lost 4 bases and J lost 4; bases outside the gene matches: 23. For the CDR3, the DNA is TGTGCCAGCAGTTACCTGCCCGTAAACAGGGGTGAGGGGAACCCAGATACGCAGTATTTT. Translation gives CASSYLPVNRGEGNPDTQYF.

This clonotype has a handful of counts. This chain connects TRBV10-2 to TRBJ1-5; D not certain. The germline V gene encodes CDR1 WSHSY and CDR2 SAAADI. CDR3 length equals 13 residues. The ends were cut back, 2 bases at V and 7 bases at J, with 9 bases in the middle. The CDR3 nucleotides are TGCGCCAGCAGTGAGCGGGTCGGCCAGCCCCAGCATTTT. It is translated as CASSERVGQPQHF.

In nucleotides, the CDR3 is TGTGCCAGGAACCCTGATGGGACGAGCTCCTACAATGAGCAGTTCTTC. This encodes CARNPDGTSSYNEQFF. V and J are TRBV2 and TRBJ2-1; D might be TRBD1 or TRBD2, each matching 5 bases. With 9 bases removed from V and 0 bases from J, the gap between germline ends came to 18 bases. The germline V gene encodes CDR1 SNHLY and CDR2 FYNNEI. The CDR3 sequence is 16 residues long.

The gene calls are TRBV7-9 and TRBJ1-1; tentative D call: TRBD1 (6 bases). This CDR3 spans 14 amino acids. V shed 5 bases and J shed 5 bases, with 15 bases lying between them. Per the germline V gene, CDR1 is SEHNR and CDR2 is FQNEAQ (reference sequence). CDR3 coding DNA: TGTGCCAGCAGCCCCCCAGGGGCCGGGACTGAAGCTTTCTTT. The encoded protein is CASSPPGAGTEAFF.